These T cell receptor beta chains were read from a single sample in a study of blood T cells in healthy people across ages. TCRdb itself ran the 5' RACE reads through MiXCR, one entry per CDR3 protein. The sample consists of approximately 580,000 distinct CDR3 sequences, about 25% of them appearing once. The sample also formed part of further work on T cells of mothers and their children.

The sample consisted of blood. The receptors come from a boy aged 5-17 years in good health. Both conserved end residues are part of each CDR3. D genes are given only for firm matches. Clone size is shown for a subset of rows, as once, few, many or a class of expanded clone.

TGTGCCAGCAGGAACAGGTCTCGGGGGTATGGCTACACCTTC,CASRNRSRGYGYTF,14,-,TRBV27,TRBJ1-2,few
TGTGCCGGCAGTGAGGACCCGGCGGGGGAAGAGACCCAGTACTTC,CAGSEDPAGEETQYF,15,TRBD2,TRBV12-3/TRBV12-4,TRBJ2-5,-
TGTGCCAGCAGTCCACCGGGACAGGGGGGCAATGAGCAGTTCTTC,CASSPPGQGGNEQFF,15,TRBD1,TRBV28,TRBJ2-1,-
TGTGCCAGCAGTAGAGAGGAATGGGTAGAGACCCAGTACTTC,CASSREEWVETQYF,14,-,TRBV25-1,TRBJ2-5,many
TGTGCCAGCAGCTTGGGGGGGTTCAGTGGCTACACCTTC,CASSLGGFSGYTF,13,-,TRBV5-6,TRBJ1-2,few
TGCAGTGCTAGGGGACTAGCGGTTGAACACTCCTACAATGAGCAGTTCTTC,CSARGLAVEHSYNEQFF,17,TRBD2,TRBV20-1,TRBJ2-1,-
TGCGCCAGCAGCTACGGAGGCTCTTTCTACGAGCAGTACTTC,CASSYGGSFYEQYF,14,-,TRBV5-1,TRBJ2-7,many
TGCGCCAGCAGCTTGCTACAGGTGGGCGGTGGTGGCTACACCTTC,CASSLLQVGGGGYTF,15,-,TRBV5-1,TRBJ1-2,few
TGTGCCACCAGTGATGGACCCACCAGGGAGCTGTTTTTT,CATSDGPTRELFF,13,-,TRBV24-1,TRBJ2-2,-
TGTGCCAGCAGCTTTGGACAGGGGGCGGGAGGCTACACCTTC,CASSFGQGAGGYTF,14,TRBD1,TRBV11-2,TRBJ1-2,many
TGTGCCAGCAGCTTAGTGGAGACCCAGTACTTC,CASSLVETQYF,11,-,TRBV7-2,TRBJ2-5,many
TGTGCCAGCAGCTTACGCAGGGTCCTCACGCCGCCTCGGCGAGGAACAGATACGCAGTATTTT,CASSLRRVLTPPRRGTDTQYF,21,-,TRBV5-6,TRBJ2-3,few
TGTGCCAGCAGCGTAGAGCCCACACCAAACTATGGCTACACCTTC,CASSVEPTPNYGYTF,15,-,TRBV9,TRBJ1-2,-
TGTGCCAGCACCCCCCGGCTAGCGGGAGGATTCCAAGAGACCCAGTACTTC,CASTPRLAGGFQETQYF,17,TRBD2,TRBV6-1,TRBJ2-5,-
TGTGCCAGCAGCTCCCTTAGCGGGGGGGCCGCAAATGAGCAGTTCTTC,CASSSLSGGAANEQFF,16,TRBD2,TRBV3-1,TRBJ2-1,-
TGCAGTGCATGGGACCGCCAAGGGGGGCCCCAGCATTTT,CSAWDRQGGPQHF,13,-,TRBV20-1,TRBJ1-5,-
TGTGCCAGCAGCTTAGGGACAGGGCTCAACAATGAGCAGTTCTTC,CASSLGTGLNNEQFF,15,TRBD1,TRBV7-2,TRBJ2-1,-
TGCGCCAGCAGTTCGGTGGAGCTGGGAACCGGGGAGCTGTTTTTT,CASSSVELGTGELFF,15,-,TRBV5-1,TRBJ2-2,few
TGTGCCAGCAGTTTATTTCCAGCAAACACTGAAGCTTTCTTT,CASSLFPANTEAFF,14,-,TRBV27,TRBJ1-1,-
TGCGCCAGCAGCCAATTGGGACAGGGAAGTCAGCCCCAGCATTTT,CASSQLGQGSQPQHF,15,TRBD1,TRBV4-1,TRBJ1-5,few
TGTGCCATCAGTGAACGGGGGGTTGAAGAGACCCAGTACTTC,CAISERGVEETQYF,14,TRBD2,TRBV10-3,TRBJ2-5,few
TGCGCCAGCAGCTTAGGTGACGGGGGGTCCAATCAGCCCCAGCATTTT,CASSLGDGGSNQPQHF,16,-,TRBV5-1,TRBJ1-5,-
TGTGCCTGGAGTGTACTAGGATCTCGAAGTGAAGCTTTCTTT,CAWSVLGSRSEAFF,14,-,TRBV30,TRBJ1-1,once
TGTGTCAGCAGTCCCGGGGATCAGCCCCAGCATTTT,CVSSPGDQPQHF,12,-,TRBV6-2/TRBV6-3,TRBJ1-5,-
TGCGCCAGCAGCCAAGAGGTGGCATCGGACACTGAAGCTTTCTTT,CASSQEVASDTEAFF,15,-,TRBV4-3,TRBJ1-1,-
TGCAGCGGGCGAGAGGCAGGTTCCAATGAAAAACTGTTTTTT,CSGREAGSNEKLFF,14,-,TRBV29-1,TRBJ1-4,few
TGTGCCAGCAGCACGTGGGGAGGTGCGGAAAAACTGTTTTTT,CASSTWGGAEKLFF,14,-,TRBV27,TRBJ1-4,-
TGTGCCAGCAGCTTAATGGTAATGGAGGCGACCTATGGCTACACCTTC,CASSLMVMEATYGYTF,16,-,TRBV7-9,TRBJ1-2,-
TGTGCCAGCAGCTCCGCCCCGGGACAGGGGCGACATGAGCAGTTCTTC,CASSSAPGQGRHEQFF,16,TRBD1,TRBV7-2,TRBJ2-1,-
TGTGCCAGCTCCAGCGGGGGCCGAATTTTCAATGAGCAGTTCTTC,CASSSGGRIFNEQFF,15,TRBD2,TRBV3-1,TRBJ2-1,-
TGCAGTGTGATCGAGGGACTCTCTGGCTACACCTTC,CSVIEGLSGYTF,12,-,TRBV20-1,TRBJ1-2,-